This T cell receptor (beta chain) appears in the sequencing data of a study of shared T cell receptors in the human thymus. This table comes from immunoSEQ multiplex PCR, and its TCRdb copy is limited to in-frame clones, with some not included. The table lists some 660,000 clones, around 87% of them singletons. Germline V lookup: CDR1 LNHNV, CDR2 YYDKDF (reference sequence). This CDR3 spans 15 amino acids. V lost 0 bases, J lost 5 bases, and 13 bases lay in between. This sample was shared with a second study, whose subject was human thymus T cells.

The source is a boy under three years old with a congenital heart defect. Material: thymocytes. The gene calls are TRBV15 and TRBJ1-2; D call uncertain. CDR3 sequence reads: CATSRDPNGRYGYTF. In nucleotides, the CDR3 is TGTGCCACCAGCAGAGATCCCAACGGGAGATATGGCTACACCTTC.